The 27 T cell receptor beta chains presented below share a single source sample, sequenced in a study of PD-L1 blockade in urothelial cancer. The protocol was immunoSEQ multiplex PCR, while the TCRdb copy is restricted to in-frame clones and leaves out a portion. In the table there are 70,000 or so clones, 85% to 90% of which are singletons. Sequences were derived from PBMCs, sampled around atezolizumab (anti-PD-L1) treatment. These TCRs come from a man between 60 and 70 years old with urothelial cancer.

V and J are TRBV7-2 and TRBJ2-7, with D perhaps TRBD2 (8 bases). CDR3 length equals 15 residues. Germline loops: CDR1 SGHTA, CDR2 FQGNSA. V was trimmed by 7 bases and J by 7 bases, leaving 23 bases between them. CDR3 sequence reads: CASTLPGGGGGEQYF. CDR3 in DNA: TGTGCCAGCACCCTTCCGGGAGGGGGCGGGGGAGAGCAGTACTTC.

The gene calls are TRBV18 and TRBJ2-2, with TRBD2 matching over 8 bases. The CDR3 has 15 amino acids. J was trimmed by 2 bases and V by 3 bases; bases with no gene match: 2. The germline CDR1 and CDR2 sequences are KGHSH and LQKENI. CDR3 nucleotide sequence: TGTGCCAGCTCACCGACTAGCGCTAACACCGGGGAGCTGTTTTTT. It is translated as CASSPTSANTGELFF.

The chain recombines TRBV5-3 with TRBJ2-2, with unresolved D. TRBV5-3 is filed as an ORF, its function uncertain. Deletions cut 3 bases from V and 13 bases from J, with 7 bases between. This CDR3 has 10 amino acids. The CDR3 reads CARSSLGLFF. The CDR3 DNA is TGTGCCAGAAGCTCCCTCGGGCTGTTTTTT.

This chain connects TRBV12-5 to TRBJ2-5; tentatively, D is TRBD2 (6 bases). This CDR3 contains 15 residues. Trimming stripped 6 bases from V and 4 bases from J, with 18 bases between. Per germline, CDR1 LGHNT and CDR2 FRNRAP. The CDR3 loop is CASGPGREVRETQYF. CDR3 in DNA: TGTGCTAGTGGCCCCGGCAGGGAGGTGCGAGAGACCCAGTACTTC.

The genes are TRBV6-1 and TRBJ1-1, with D perhaps matching TRBD1 (5 bases). The CDR3 totals 15 residues. Per germline, CDR1 MNHNS and CDR2 SASEGT. V lost 7 bases and J lost 1, with 16 bases in between. The CDR3 coding sequence is TGTGCCAGCATAACGGGGGGTATTGGGAACACTGAAGCTTTCTTT. Translation: CASITGGIGNTEAFF.

V is TRBV9 and J is TRBJ2-2; D is ambiguous. This CDR3 is built from 14 residues. V dropped 4 bases and J dropped 2 bases, with 9 bases sitting between them. Germline V gene data show CDR1 as SGDLS and CDR2 as YYNGEE. CDR3 DNA sequence: TGTGCCAGCAGCTTACTTTCTAACACCGGGGAGCTGTTTTTT. Translated, it gives CASSLLSNTGELFF.

The J gene is TRBJ1-5, the V gene TRBV28; 7 bases fit TRBD1. There are 16 residues in the CDR3. Germline-derived CDR1 and CDR2 are MDHEN and SYDVKM. V was clipped by 8 bases and J by 2 bases; unmatched bases: 12. The CDR3 region is CASSSPGTVGNQPQHF. CDR3 in DNA: TGTGCCAGCTCTTCTCCCGGGACAGTGGGCAATCAGCCCCAGCATTTT.

The chain combines TRBV27 with TRBJ2-3; 8 bases line up with TRBD2. V lost 5 bases and J lost 4; bases outside the gene matches: 2. Germline CDR1 is MNHEY and CDR2 is SMNVEV (reference sequence). This CDR3 is 13 amino acids long. CDR3 protein: CASSGTRADTQYF. CDR3 nucleotide sequence: TGTGCCAGCAGTGGGACTAGGGCAGATACGCAGTATTTT.

The chain couples TRBV4-3 to TRBJ2-1; 8 bases fit TRBD1. The V gene end was trimmed by 4 bases and the J gene end by 0 bases; junction bases not matched to a gene: 5. The CDR3 has 16 residues. Per the germline V gene, CDR1 is LGHNA and CDR2 is YSLEER. DNA for the CDR3: TGCGCCAGCAGCCTCTACAGGGGGAGCTCCTACAATGAGCAGTTCTTC. This translates into CASSLYRGSSYNEQFF.

The genes are TRBV7-9 and TRBJ1-2; 8 nucleotides agree with TRBD1. The CDR3 has 15 amino acids. CDR1 is SEHNR, CDR2 FQNEAQ, per germline (reference sequence). V dropped 5 bases and J dropped 2; count of bases not matched to a gene: 7. CDR3 in DNA: TGTGCCAGCAGCCCGACAGGGGCGATAAACTATGGCTACACCTTC. The encoded protein is CASSPTGAINYGYTF.

CDR3 region: CASSRTGNSYGYTF. CDR3 DNA: TGTGCCAGCAGCCGGACAGGGAATTCCTATGGCTACACCTTC. This sequence joins TRBV5-6 and TRBJ1-2; TRBD1 matches 8 bases. J lost 4 bases, V lost 4 bases, and 6 bases had no gene match. There are 14 residues in the CDR3. Germline-derived CDR1 and CDR2 are SGHDT and YYEEEE. Together with reference TRBV5-6 and TRBJ1-2, the CDR3 gives the full variable domain: DAGVTQSPTHLIKTRGQQVTLRCSPKSGHDTVSWYQQALGQGPQFIFQYYEEEERQRGNFPDRFSGHQFPNYSSELNVNALLLGDSALYLCASSRTGNSYGYTFGSGTRLTVV.

This chain uses TRBV28 with TRBJ2-3, with TRBD1 identical over 11 bases. V was pared by 4 bases and J by 8 bases, with 8 bases of the junction left unmatched. This CDR3 contains 15 residues. CDR1 and CDR2 from the germline V gene are MDHEN and SYDVKM. The CDR3 loop reads CASSSGTGGSVTQYF. DNA of the CDR3: TGTGCCAGCAGTTCAGGGACAGGGGGGTCAGTTACGCAGTATTTT.

V gene TRBV9 combines with J gene TRBJ1-1; no reliable D call. The germline V gene has CDR1 SGDLS and CDR2 YYNGEE. The CDR3 has 13 amino acids. V lost 0 bases and J lost 5, with 8 bases in between. The CDR3 DNA is TGTGCCAGCAGCGTAGATGGGGAGACTGAAGCTTTCTTT. This gives the protein CASSVDGETEAFF. Filled out from reference TRBV9 and TRBJ1-1, the complete variable domain reads DSGVTQTPKHLITATGQRVTLRCSPRSGDLSVYWYQQSLDQGLQFLIQYYNGEERAKGNILERFSAQQFPDLHSELNLSSLELGDSALYFCASSVDGETEAFFGQGTRLTVV.

The chain combines TRBV28 with TRBJ2-7, with TRBD1 as a possible D gene (7 bases). The CDR3 sequence is 14 residues long. Germline V gene lookup returns CDR1 MDHEN and CDR2 SYDVKM. V was trimmed by 4 bases and J by 1 base, leaving 11 bases between them. CDR3: CASSSTGTSYEQYF. The CDR3 region has the DNA TGTGCCAGCAGTTCGACAGGGACTTCCTACGAGCAGTACTTC.

The chain recombines TRBV5-1 with TRBJ2-3, with 13 positions matching TRBD2. Trimming removed 4 bases from V and 2 bases from J; junction bases left unmatched: 4. The CDR3 is 16 amino acids. From germline, CDR1 is SGHRS and CDR2 YFSETQ. CDR3 sequence reads: CASSAGTSGNTDTQYF. In DNA form, the CDR3 reads TGCGCCAGCAGCGCCGGGACTAGCGGGAACACAGATACGCAGTATTTT.

The chain joins TRBV5-1 to TRBJ2-5; the match to TRBD1 covers 7 bases. Germline CDR1 is SGHRS and CDR2 is YFSETQ. CDR3 length equals 14 residues. The V segment lost 4 bases and the J segment 3 bases; nucleotides outside the gene matches: 6. The DNA of the CDR3 is TGCGCCAGCAGCCCGGGGACAGCAGAAGAGACCCAGTACTTC. It yields the protein CASSPGTAEETQYF.

CDR3 protein: CASSPRGKPTYEQYF. The CDR3 DNA reads as TGCGCCAGCAGCCCCCGGGGGAAGCCTACCTACGAGCAGTACTTC. The genes are TRBV4-1 and TRBJ2-7, with D maybe TRBD2 (6 bases). The V end lost 4 bases, the J end lost 2 bases, and 15 bases lay between the germline ends. CDR3 length: 15 amino acids. In germline, CDR1 is MGHRA, CDR2 YSYEKL.

The chain is built from TRBV25-1 and TRBJ2-6; the D gene is possibly TRBD1 (6 bases). There are 18 residues in the CDR3. CDR1 MGHDK and CDR2 SYGVNS come from the germline V gene. Trimming removed 6 bases at V and 0 bases at J, with 18 bases between. CDR3 amino acids: CASSATDRGNSGANVLTF. The CDR3 coding sequence is TGTGCCAGCAGCGCCACCGATAGGGGGAACTCTGGGGCCAACGTCCTGACTTTC.

CDR3 residues: CASSWRVTDTQYF. In nucleotides, the CDR3 is TGTGCCAGCAGTTGGAGGGTCACAGATACGCAGTATTTT. The genes are TRBV6-5 and TRBJ2-3, with D possibly TRBD2 on 6 matching bases. Trimming removed 4 bases at V and 2 bases at J, with 7 bases between. The CDR3 totals 13 residues. The germline V gene encodes CDR1 MNHEY and CDR2 SVGAGI.

The genes are TRBV27 and TRBJ2-1, with TRBD2 matching 15 bases. From germline, CDR1 is MNHEY and CDR2 SMNVEV (reference sequence). V lost 5 bases, J lost 5 bases, and 7 bases stayed unmatched. The CDR3 sequence is 17 residues long. The CDR3 reads CASSPGLAGGPDNEQFF. The CDR3 nucleotides read TGTGCCAGCAGTCCAGGACTAGCGGGGGGGCCTGACAATGAGCAGTTCTTC.

The rearrangement links TRBV5-1 to TRBJ1-2; D perhaps matches TRBD1 (5 bases). Germline CDR1 reads SGHRS; CDR2 reads YFSETQ. The CDR3 length is 15 residues. V lost 4 bases, J lost 8 bases, and 21 bases lay in between. CDR3 DNA: TGCGCCAGCAGCCAACGCGGGACTTATGGTGGAGGCTACACCTTC. This sequence encodes CASSQRGTYGGGYTF.

The chain couples TRBV19 to TRBJ2-3, with 15 positions matching TRBD2. Per germline, CDR1 LNHDA and CDR2 SQIVND (reference sequence). This CDR3 spans 17 amino acids. J lost 5 bases, V lost 5 bases, and 8 bases had no gene match. The CDR3 sequence is CASSSPPGLAGGDTQYF. The CDR3, as DNA: TGTGCCAGTAGTTCGCCCCCGGGACTAGCGGGAGGAGATACGCAGTATTTT.

The gene calls are TRBV4-3 and TRBJ1-1, with 7 bases fitting TRBD1. The CDR3 is made up of 15 amino acids. Trimming cost V 1 base and J 1 base; bases outside gene matches: 3. CDR1 and CDR2 (germline): LGHNA, YSLEER. The CDR3 DNA reads TGCGCCAGCAGCCAAGCTGACAGGGAGAACACTGAAGCTTTCTTT. This encodes CASSQADRENTEAFF.

V and J are TRBV7-8 and TRBJ1-2; a possible D gene is TRBD1 (6 bases). The CDR3 consists of 15 residues. V gave up 2 bases and J gave up 5 bases, with 15 bases separating them. Germline V gives CDR1 SGHVS, CDR2 FQNEAQ. This CDR3 reads CASSLTLDRRYGYTF. CDR3 sequence (DNA): TGTGCCAGCAGCTTAACGTTGGACAGAAGATATGGCTACACCTTC.

V and J are TRBV28 and TRBJ1-1; 8 bases map to TRBD1. The V segment lost 6 bases and the J segment 7 bases; nucleotides outside the gene matches: 7. Germline CDR1 and CDR2: MDHEN and SYDVKM. CDR3 length equals 13 residues. CDR3 DNA sequence: TGTGCCAGCAGGAAAACAGGGGGGCTTGAAGCTTTCTTT. Residues: CASRKTGGLEAFF.

V usage is TRBV28 and J usage is TRBJ1-1; the D is unclear. The CDR3 consists of 13 residues. V lost 6 bases and J 1 base, leaving 9 bases between the germline ends. Germline values: CDR1 MDHEN, CDR2 SYDVKM. The CDR3 spells CASSPGGNTEAFF. The DNA of the CDR3 is TGTGCCAGCAGCCCCGGTGGGAACACTGAAGCTTTCTTT.

The rearrangement uses TRBV7-2 and TRBJ2-6, with 14 nucleotides matching TRBD2. V lost 5 bases to trimming and J lost 5 bases; unmatched junction nucleotides: 5. From germline, CDR1 is SGHTA and CDR2 FQGNSA. This CDR3 comprises 17 residues. In nucleotides, the CDR3 is TGTGCCAGCAGCACGGGACTAGCGGGAGTCTGGGCCAACGTCCTGACTTTC. Amino acid sequence: CASSTGLAGVWANVLTF.